This TCR beta chain comes out of a study of graft-versus-host responses after intestinal transplantation. For this clone: The antigen is unknown.

Study results and limitations: The study associated peak circulating GvH clone levels with early post-transplant HvG declines. The marrow of recipients harbored GvH clones, and ileum or blood showed some of them first.

The CDR3 runs to 15 residues. CDR1 is SGDLS and CDR2 is YYNGEE in the germline V gene. V lost 0 bases to trimming and J lost 0 bases, with 9 bases between them. Produced via immunoSEQ multiplex PCR; TCRdb's table is partial and in-frame only. This table holds about 110,000 clones, approximately 92% found once. The clonotype was recovered from a human donor who received an intestinal transplant. The gene calls are TRBV9 and TRBJ1-1; a weak D match, TRBD1 (5 bases). The sequencing used unstimulated CD8+ T cells sorted from spleen or lymph node cells, collected before intestinal transplant. The CDR3 is CASSVGRGVNTEAFF. In DNA, the CDR3 is TGTGCCAGCAGCGTAGGAAGGGGAGTGAACACTGAAGCTTTCTTT.